The next 18 T cell receptor beta chains were all read from a single sample in a study of blood T cell repertoires in COVID-19. The assay was immunoSEQ multiplex PCR, and TCRdb's table has in-frame clones only and misses some. The sample comprises around 190,000 clones, around 83% of which are singletons, and about 13% rests with the top ten. Sequenced material: peripheral blood. The origin of the receptors is a human donor in a cohort sampled during active COVID-19.

The genes are TRBV6-2 or TRBV6-3 and TRBJ2-1; D may be TRBD2 (6 bases). From germline, CDR1 is MNHEY and CDR2 SVGEGT. V lost 0 bases, J lost 5 bases, and 14 bases lay in between. The CDR3 has 16 amino acids. The CDR3 protein is CASSYSIGDFNNEQFF. In nucleotides, the CDR3 is TGTGCCAGCAGTTACTCGATTGGGGACTTCAACAATGAGCAGTTCTTC.

This sequence joins TRBV9 and TRBJ1-6; TRBD1 might be the D (6 bases). V was cut by 3 bases and J by 10 bases, with 11 bases left in between. CDR3 size: 13 residues. Germline V gives CDR1 SGDLS, CDR2 YYNGEE. The CDR3 nucleotides are TGTGCCAGCAGCGCGGGGACAAACTCACCCCTCCACTTT. Amino acids: CASSAGTNSPLHF.

Points on this clone: Additional DNA sequences in this sample encode the identical CDR3. The V and J genes are TRBV6-5 and TRBJ2-1, with 8 bases aligning to TRBD2. Germline V gene sequence: CDR1 MNHEY, CDR2 SVGAGI. Trimming cost V 3 bases and J 8 bases; bases outside gene matches: 6. The CDR3 runs to 14 residues. The CDR3 nucleotides are TGTGCCAGCAGTTATCTTGGACTAGCCGATGAGCAGTTCTTC. This sequence encodes CASSYLGLADEQFF.

V and J are TRBV19 and TRBJ2-7; D might be TRBD2 (6 bases). The V end lost 4 bases, the J end lost 3 bases, and 13 bases lay between the germline ends. The CDR3 consists of 14 residues. Germline CDR1 LNHDA, CDR2 SQIVND (reference sequence). CDR3 bases: TGTGCCAGTAGTACTCGGGGACTGATCTACGAGCAGTACTTC. Encoded protein: CASSTRGLIYEQYF.

The chain couples TRBV3-1 (or the pseudogene TRBV3-2) to TRBJ2-7, with no clear D. CDR1 and CDR2 from the germline V gene are LGHDT and YNNKEL (reference sequence). The CDR3 loop spans 11 amino acids. V was cut by 1 base and J by 6 bases, with 4 bases left in between. For the CDR3, the DNA is TGTGCCAGCAGCCAAGCCAGCGAGCAGTACTTC. This translates into CASSQASEQYF.

The rearrangement uses TRBV30 and TRBJ1-4, with 11 bases identical to TRBD1. CDR3 length: 14 residues. J lost 8 bases, V lost 0 bases, and 2 bases had no gene match. Germline V gene lookup returns CDR1 GTSNPN and CDR2 SVGIG (reference sequence). The CDR3 spells CAWSVGTGGEKLFF. CDR3 nucleotide sequence: TGTGCCTGGAGTGTTGGGACAGGGGGAGAAAAACTGTTTTTT.

This clone was seen more than once but under ten times. The rearrangement joins TRBV2 to TRBJ2-4; D may be TRBD2 (5 bases). This CDR3 contains 14 residues. Germline assignment: CDR1 SNHLY and CDR2 FYNNEI. Trimming shortened V by 9 bases and J by 9 bases, and 21 bases separated the two germline ends. The CDR3 DNA follows: TGTGCCAGTAGGGTGAGGGATCAAACGGGCATTCAGTACTTC. This encodes CASRVRDQTGIQYF.

The V and J genes are TRBV19 and TRBJ2-1, with 10 bases matching TRBD2. V lost 5 bases and J lost 2; bases outside the gene matches: 6. There are 16 residues in the CDR3. CDR1 is LNHDA, CDR2 SQIVND, per germline (reference sequence). CDR3 DNA sequence: TGTGCCAGTAGTGCGACTAGCGGGCAAACCTACAATGAGCAGTTCTTC. The encoded protein is CASSATSGQTYNEQFF.

Details on this clone: Distinct nucleotide sequences in the sample also encode this CDR3. The chain combines TRBV28 with TRBJ2-7; D may be TRBD2 (5 bases). V was pared by 4 bases and J by 4 bases, with 8 bases between. This CDR3 comprises 12 residues. The V gene's germline CDR1 is MDHEN and CDR2 SYDVKM. CDR3 sequence: CASSWTGYEQYF. The CDR3 DNA is TGTGCCAGCAGTTGGACTGGATACGAGCAGTACTTC.

This rearrangement joins TRBV19 to TRBJ1-6; D not certain. The CDR3 totals 12 residues. Germline V gene data show CDR1 as LNHDA and CDR2 as SQIVND (reference sequence). Deletions cut 3 bases from V and 8 bases from J, with 5 bases between. CDR3 residues: CASSIRDSPLHF. For the CDR3, the DNA is TGTGCCAGTAGTATCCGAGATTCACCCCTCCACTTT.

This chain links TRBV7-6 with TRBJ2-2; D ambiguous. Germline V lookup: CDR1 SGHVS, CDR2 FNYEAQ. Trimming took 2 bases from V and 1 from J, leaving 5 bases between them. This CDR3 comprises 14 residues. Written as DNA, the CDR3 is TGTGCCAGCAGCTTATTCCTGAACACCGGGGAGCTGTTTTTT. Translated, it gives CASSLFLNTGELFF.

As DNA, the CDR3 is TGCGCCAGCAGCTTCGCCGGGACTAGGGAATACGAGCAGTACTTC. It is translated as CASSFAGTREYEQYF. The V gene is TRBV5-1, the J gene TRBJ2-7, with 8 bases that match TRBD2. J was trimmed by 4 bases and V by 2 bases; bases with no gene match: 8. The CDR3 has 15 amino acids. CDR1 SGHRS and CDR2 YFSETQ come from the germline V gene.

The V call is TRBV2, the J call TRBJ2-2; 13 bases fit TRBD2. The CDR3 is 15 amino acids. Per the germline V gene, CDR1 is SNHLY and CDR2 is FYNNEI. V lost 5 bases to trimming and J lost 7 bases; unmatched junction nucleotides: 4. For the CDR3, the DNA is TGTGCCAGCAGTCCGACTAGCGGGAGGATCGGGGAGCTGTTTTTT. It yields the protein CASSPTSGRIGELFF.

The chain is built from TRBV27 and TRBJ2-5, with 12 bases aligning to TRBD2. Germline V CDR1 and CDR2: MNHEY, SMNVEV (reference sequence). This CDR3 has 17 amino acids. The trim removed 4 bases at V and 4 bases at J, leaving 10 bases unmatched. The chain's CDR3 is CASSSSRLAGGAETQYF. The CDR3, as DNA: TGTGCCAGCAGTTCCTCTCGTCTAGCGGGAGGGGCAGAGACCCAGTACTTC.

The CDR3 DNA sequence: TGTGCCAGCAGCTCCACAGGGAGAGGAGCTTTCTTT. Translating it yields CASSSTGRGAFF. The genes are TRBV7-9 and TRBJ1-1, with D perhaps matching TRBD1 (6 bases). Looked up from germline, CDR1 is SEHNR and CDR2 is FQNEAQ (reference sequence). V was clipped by 4 bases and J by 10 bases, with 13 bases between them. The CDR3 consists of 12 residues.

The J gene is TRBJ2-3, the V gene TRBV2; D unresolved. From germline, CDR1 is SNHLY and CDR2 FYNNEI. V was pared by 8 bases and J by 3 bases, with 9 bases between. CDR3 size: 12 residues. The CDR3 is CASQSRTDTQYF. CDR3 sequence (DNA): TGTGCCAGCCAATCACGGACAGATACGCAGTATTTT.

The chain uses TRBV19 and TRBJ2-3, with a tentative D call TRBD2 (5 bases). Looked up from germline, CDR1 is LNHDA and CDR2 is SQIVND (reference sequence). Trimming shortened V by 5 bases and J by 2 bases, and 11 bases separated the two germline ends. CDR3 length: 14 residues. The CDR3 nucleotides are TGTGCCAGTAGTTGGAGGACCTTCACAGATACGCAGTATTTT. It yields the protein CASSWRTFTDTQYF. Full variable domain (rest looked up from reference TRBV19 and TRBJ2-3): DGGITQSPKYLFRKEGQNVTLSCEQNLNHDAMYWYRQDPGQGLRLIYYSQIVNDFQKGDIAEGYSVSREKKESFPLTVTSAQKNPTAFYLCASSWRTFTDTQYFGPGTRLTVL.

The chain links TRBV2 to TRBJ2-6, with D possibly being TRBD1 (6 bases). Trimming took 6 bases from V and 0 from J, leaving 27 bases between them. The CDR3 is made up of 21 amino acids. The V gene's germline CDR1 is SNHLY and CDR2 FYNNEI. The CDR3 sequence: CASRNTPWGQGSFSGANVLTF. In nucleotides, the CDR3 is TGTGCCAGCAGGAACACCCCGTGGGGGCAGGGATCATTCTCTGGGGCCAACGTCCTGACTTTC.